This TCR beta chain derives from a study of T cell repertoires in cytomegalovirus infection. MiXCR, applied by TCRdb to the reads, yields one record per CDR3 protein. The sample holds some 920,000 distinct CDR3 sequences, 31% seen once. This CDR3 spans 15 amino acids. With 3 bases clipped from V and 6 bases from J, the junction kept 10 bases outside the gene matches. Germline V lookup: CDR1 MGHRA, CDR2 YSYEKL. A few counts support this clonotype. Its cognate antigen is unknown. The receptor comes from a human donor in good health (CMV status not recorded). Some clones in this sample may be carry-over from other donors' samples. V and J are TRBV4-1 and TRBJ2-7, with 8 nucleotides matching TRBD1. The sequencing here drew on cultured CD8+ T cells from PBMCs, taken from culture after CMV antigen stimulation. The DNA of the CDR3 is TGCGCCAGCAGCCAGTCGCCGGGACAGGAAGCCGAGCAGTACTTC. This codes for CASSQSPGQEAEQYF.